Sequencing of this T cell receptor beta chain was carried out in a study of T-cell reconstitution after alpha-beta-depleted transplantation in children. CDR1 SQVTM and CDR2 ANQGSEA come from the germline V gene. With V trimmed by 1 base and J by 4 bases, 5 bases remained unmatched. The CDR3 covers 15 residues. This clonotype has ten or more counts. Its target is not known. The library targeted TCRbeta and was prepared with unique molecular identifiers. TCRdb used MiXCR to reprocess the PCR reads, holding one entry per CDR3 protein. Of roughly 670,000 distinct CDR3 sequences in the sample, under 15% are singletons; the top ten hold about 0.77%. Whole-study findings and limits: Newly produced T cells mostly accounted for T-cell counts and diversity one year post-transplant. It was reported that alpha-beta T cells came from several hundred expanded graft clones (about two months after transplant).

V and J are TRBV29-1 and TRBJ2-2; 8 bases are shared with TRBD1. The specimen was PBMCs, collected before TCRalphabeta/CD19-depleted stem cell transplant. The source of this sequence is a girl between 2 and 10 years old with congenital amegakaryocytic thrombocytopenia, due to receive a stem cell transplant. The CDR3 is CSVEAGGITTGELFF. As DNA, the CDR3 is TGCAGCGTTGAAGCAGGGGGCATTACCACCGGGGAGCTGTTTTTT.